Sequencing of this TCR beta chain was carried out in a study of cytomegalovirus exposure and HLA in healthy donors. The study, taken as a whole, reports: Relative to equally common others, HLA-associated TCR beta chains showed greater clonal expansion in a later analysis.

The CDR3 is made up of 13 amino acids. Germline CDR1 is MNHNS and CDR2 is SASEGT. V was clipped by 6 bases and J by 5 bases; unmatched bases: 3. The sample holds one count of this clone. Its specificity is unknown. Primers included in the PCR were 60 Vbeta and 13 Jbeta primers. The table came from immunoSEQ multiplex PCR; TCRdb's copy has only in-frame clones and leaves some out. The sample carries 150,000 to 200,000 clones, 60% to 80% recorded once. V gene TRBV6-1 combines with J gene TRBJ1-5; 8 nucleotides match TRBD1. The specimen sequenced was PBMCs. The clonotype was recovered from a man in his forties or fifties in good health and CMV-seropositive. CDR3 region: CASSLTGDQPQHF. The CDR3 region has the DNA TGTGCCAGCAGCTTGACAGGGGATCAGCCCCAGCATTTT.